These 28 T cell receptor beta chains were all obtained from the same sample, sequenced in a study of PD-1 blockade in classical Hodgkin lymphoma. The data were produced by immunoSEQ multiplex PCR, yet TCRdb's version contains in-frame clones alone and is incomplete. The data show around 19,000 clones, 65% to 80% seen once. Relapse was seen in all patients after autologous stem cell transplantation, and brentuximab vedotin exposure was variable. The source material was peripheral blood mononuclear cells (PBMCs), sampled before the second cycle of nivolumab. These receptors originate from a human donor with classical Hodgkin lymphoma.

CDR3 in DNA: TGTGCCAGCAGCTGGCCGGGGGCGGAGGAGCTGTTTTTT. Its translation: CASSWPGAEELFF. This sequence joins TRBV11-3 and TRBJ2-2; D tentatively fits TRBD1 or TRBD2 (6 bases each). Germline values: CDR1 SGHNT, CDR2 YENEEA. This CDR3 comprises 13 residues. Trimming stripped 4 bases from V and 10 bases from J, with 13 bases between.

The chain joins TRBV5-1 to TRBJ1-4; 7 nucleotides match TRBD1. After removal of 0 bases from V and 6 bases from J, the junction contained 2 bases not matched to a gene. From germline, CDR1 is SGHRS and CDR2 YFSETQ. The CDR3 is 14 residues long. The CDR3 sequence is CASSLETGYEKLFF. Here the CDR3 DNA reads TGCGCCAGCAGCTTGGAGACAGGGTATGAAAAACTGTTTTTT.

J is TRBJ2-1 and V is TRBV19; TRBD2 agrees at 9 bases. Per germline, CDR1 LNHDA and CDR2 SQIVND (reference sequence). Unmatched junction bases numbered 5, after V lost 5 bases and J lost 6 bases. The CDR3 totals 14 residues. The CDR3 nucleotides read TGTGCCAGTAGTCTAGCGGGATTGACCAATGAGCAGTTCTTC. This sequence encodes CASSLAGLTNEQFF.

The chain combines TRBV7-6 with TRBJ2-5, with D possibly being TRBD1 or TRBD2 (6 bases each). CDR1 and CDR2 (germline): SGHVS, FNYEAQ. There are 14 residues in the CDR3. Trimming removed 4 bases at V and 4 bases at J, with 13 bases between. In DNA, the CDR3 is TGTGCCAGCAGCTCCAAGGGGGGAGTAGAGACCCAGTACTTC. Protein product: CASSSKGGVETQYF.

The genes are TRBV2 and TRBJ2-7; no clear D gene. Germline lookup yields CDR1 SNHLY and CDR2 FYNNEI. The CDR3 loop spans 12 amino acids. V was clipped by 8 bases and J by 3 bases, with 11 bases between them. CDR3 coding DNA: TGTGCCAGCCGGCAGCCAATCTACGAGCAGTACTTC. Translated: CASRQPIYEQYF.

The CDR3 DNA sequence: TGTGCCAGCAGCCAAGTTCATGGGGAGTCCACTGAAGCTTTCTTT. Translated: CASSQVHGESTEAFF. This chain uses TRBV14 with TRBJ1-1; unclear D gene. The germline gives CDR1 SGHDN, CDR2 FVKESK. This CDR3 contains 15 residues. V dropped 1 base and J dropped 4 bases, with 13 bases sitting between them.

This clone turned up a few times. The chain employs TRBV4-1 and TRBJ1-6; a weak D match, TRBD1 (5 bases). Germline CDR1 MGHRA, CDR2 YSYEKL. The V and J ends lost 0 bases and 4 bases respectively, with 19 bases between them. This CDR3 contains 19 residues. CDR3 protein: CASSQDMGERVGYNSPLHF. CDR3 nucleotides: TGCGCCAGCAGCCAAGATATGGGGGAGAGGGTGGGGTATAATTCACCCCTCCACTTT.

The chain recombines TRBV5-6 with TRBJ2-5, with 7 nucleotides matching TRBD2. V lost 0 bases, J lost 1 base, and 12 bases stayed unmatched. This CDR3 comprises 18 residues. CDR1 and CDR2 from the germline V gene are SGHDT and YYEEEE. CDR3 bases: TGTGCCAGCAGCTTGGTTTGGTCTAGCGGATCTCCCCAAGAGACCCAGTACTTC. Residues: CASSLVWSSGSPQETQYF.

The V and J genes are TRBV7-9 and TRBJ2-7, with TRBD2 matching over 9 bases. The CDR3 is 19 amino acids. The ends lost 3 bases at V and 4 bases at J; junction bases unmatched: 19. From germline, CDR1 is SEHNR and CDR2 FQNEAQ (reference sequence). As DNA, the CDR3 is TGTGCCAGCAGCTTCGACGGGCCTTTTTTGGAGCGGGAGGCTTACGAGCAGTACTTC. As protein: CASSFDGPFLEREAYEQYF. The whole variable domain, remainder taken from reference TRBV7-9 and TRBJ2-7, is DTGVSQNPRHKITKRGQNVTFRCDPISEHNRLYWYRQTLGQGPEFLTYFQNEAQLEKSRLLSDRFSAERPKGSFSTLEIQRTEQGDSAMYLCASSFDGPFLEREAYEQYFGPGTRLTVT.

This clone was observed a handful of times. V is TRBV18 and J is TRBJ2-7, with 8 bases identical to TRBD2. Per the germline V gene, CDR1 is KGHSH and CDR2 is LQKENI. V shed 2 bases and J 4 bases; nucleotides not matched to a gene: 7. This CDR3 spans 15 amino acids. The CDR3 bases are TGTGCCAGCTCACCAGCGGGGGGAGAGAGTTACGAGCAGTACTTC. Its translation: CASSPAGGESYEQYF. The full variable domain, rest sourced from reference TRBV18 and TRBJ2-7, is NAGVMQNPRHLVRRRGQEARLRCSPMKGHSHVYWYRQLPEEGLKFMVYLQKENIIDESGMPKERFSAEFPKEGPSILRIQQVVRGDSAAYFCASSPAGGESYEQYFGPGTRLTVT.

The CDR3: CSVDRGNTGELFF. Written as DNA, the CDR3 is TGCAGCGTGGACAGGGGTAACACCGGGGAGCTGTTTTTT. The genes are TRBV29-1 and TRBJ2-2; 9 bases align to TRBD1. With V trimmed by 6 bases and J by 2 bases, 1 base remained unmatched. Germline assignment: CDR1 SQVTM and CDR2 ANQGSEA. CDR3 length equals 13 residues.

This chain connects TRBV5-5 to TRBJ1-1, with no clear D. Germline V gene lookup returns CDR1 SGHKS and CDR2 YYEKEE (reference sequence). The CDR3 totals 12 residues. Trimming shortened V by 3 bases and J by 11 bases, and 14 bases separated the two germline ends. CDR3 bases: TGTGCCAGCAGCTCTTCTTGGGTCGAGGCTTTCTTT. Translation gives CASSSSWVEAFF. Full variable domain (remainder filled in from reference TRBV5-5 and TRBJ1-1): DAGVTQSPTHLIKTRGQQVTLRCSPISGHKSVSWYQQVLGQGPQFIFQYYEKEERGRGNFPDRFSARQFPNYSSELNVNALLLGDSALYLCASSSSWVEAFFGQGTRLTVV.

This clone came up a few times. J is TRBJ2-2 and V is TRBV7-6; 8 bases map to TRBD1. The J segment lost 0 bases and the V segment lost 5 bases, leaving 2 bases of the junction unmatched. In germline, CDR1 is SGHVS, CDR2 FNYEAQ. CDR3 length: 15 amino acids. The CDR3 region has the DNA TGTGCCAGCAGCCAACAGGGGGCGAACACCGGGGAGCTGTTTTTT. Its protein is CASSQQGANTGELFF.

This chain links TRBV18 with TRBJ2-1; D may match TRBD1 or TRBD2 (5 bases each). This CDR3 spans 15 amino acids. Trimming shortened V by 5 bases and J by 4 bases, and 15 bases separated the two germline ends. Germline V CDR1 and CDR2: KGHSH, LQKENI. The CDR3 is CASSNRDHTYNEQFF. The CDR3 DNA reads as TGTGCCAGCTCAAACCGGGACCACACGTACAATGAGCAGTTCTTC.

V usage is TRBV5-1 and J usage is TRBJ2-1; D unresolved. Germline loops: CDR1 SGHRS, CDR2 YFSETQ. The CDR3 loop spans 14 amino acids. The V end lost 4 bases, the J end lost 8 bases, and 16 bases lay between the germline ends. CDR3 region: CASSLLGLEDEQFF. The CDR3 DNA follows: TGCGCCAGCAGCCTGCTAGGGTTAGAGGATGAGCAGTTCTTC.

The V call is TRBV5-5, the J call TRBJ2-7, with 9 bases identical to TRBD2. There are 17 residues in the CDR3. The V and J ends lost 1 base and 2 bases, in that order; junction bases with no gene match: 10. The germline V gene has CDR1 SGHKS and CDR2 YYEKEE (reference sequence). In nucleotides, the CDR3 is TGTGCCAGCAGCTTGCGGGCTAGCGGGATAGACCCCTACGAGCAGTACTTC. Residues: CASSLRASGIDPYEQYF.

This chain links TRBV4-1 with TRBJ2-1; D is perhaps TRBD1 (6 bases). The CDR3 is made up of 16 amino acids. The V and J ends lost 4 bases and 0 bases respectively, with 13 bases between them. Per germline, CDR1 MGHRA and CDR2 YSYEKL. The CDR3, as DNA: TGCGCCAGCAGCCTTCAACAGGGTTACTCCTACAATGAGCAGTTCTTC. Amino acid sequence: CASSLQQGYSYNEQFF.

J is TRBJ2-2 and V is TRBV12-5, with 7 positions matching TRBD1. The CDR3 has 16 amino acids. With V trimmed by 3 bases and J by 7 bases, 11 bases remained unmatched. Germline V CDR1 and CDR2: LGHNT, FRNRAP. This CDR3 reads CASGLGQALLVGELFF. The CDR3 DNA is TGTGCTAGTGGTTTAGGACAGGCCTTACTTGTCGGGGAGCTGTTTTTT. Combining the CDR3 with reference TRBV12-5 and TRBJ2-2 gives the whole variable domain DARVTQTPRHKVTEMGQEVTMRCQPILGHNTVFWYRQTMMQGLELLAYFRNRAPLDDSGMPKDRFSAEMPDATLATLKIQPSEPRDSAVYFCASGLGQALLVGELFFGEGSRLTVL.

There are a few counts of this clone. This sequence joins TRBV10-3 and TRBJ2-2, with unresolved D. Germline V lookup: CDR1 ENHRY, CDR2 SYGVKD. CDR3 length equals 15 residues. V lost 3 bases, J lost 2 bases, and 10 bases lay in between. CDR3 in DNA: TGTGCCATCAGTGATTTCACAGTAAACACCGGGGAGCTGTTTTTT. Translating it yields CAISDFTVNTGELFF.

This rearrangement joins TRBV15 to TRBJ2-3; TRBD1 aligns across 8 bases. V lost 3 bases and J lost 4; bases outside the gene matches: 6. The CDR3 runs 15 residues. Germline lookup yields CDR1 LNHNV and CDR2 YYDKDF (reference sequence). This CDR3 is CATSRDRVPSDTQYF. CDR3 coding DNA: TGTGCCACCAGCAGGGACAGGGTTCCGTCAGATACGCAGTATTTT.

The sample holds one count of this clone. J is TRBJ2-7 and V is TRBV18; possible D gene TRBD1, 5 bases. Trimming left V 2 bases short and J 5 bases short, with 7 bases between. The CDR3 is 12 residues long. The V gene's germline CDR1 is KGHSH and CDR2 LQKENI. CDR3 sequence reads: CASSPTDNEQYF. For the CDR3, the DNA is TGTGCCAGCTCACCAACGGACAACGAGCAGTACTTC.

The J gene is TRBJ1-2, the V gene TRBV28; no firm D call. CDR3 length: 12 residues. V was clipped by 2 bases and J by 3 bases, with 4 bases between them. Germline-derived CDR1 and CDR2 are MDHEN and SYDVKM. CDR3 nucleotide sequence: TGTGCCAGCAGTTTAATAGACTATGGCTACACCTTC. This sequence encodes CASSLIDYGYTF.

CDR3 protein: CASTTGILNEQFF. CDR3 DNA: TGTGCCAGCACCACAGGGATTCTCAATGAGCAGTTCTTC. The V and J genes are TRBV6-1 and TRBJ2-1; D might be TRBD1 (6 bases). CDR1 is MNHNS and CDR2 is SASEGT in the germline V gene. There are 13 residues in the CDR3. Trimming left V 7 bases short and J 6 bases short, with 13 bases between.

This chain connects TRBV27 to TRBJ2-1, with TRBD2 identical over 10 bases. The V segment lost 3 bases and the J segment 6 bases; nucleotides outside the gene matches: 5. CDR3 length equals 15 residues. Germline lookup yields CDR1 MNHEY and CDR2 SMNVEV (reference sequence). The CDR3 loop reads CASSFPASGSNEQFF. Here the CDR3 DNA reads TGTGCCAGCAGTTTCCCGGCTAGCGGGAGCAATGAGCAGTTCTTC.

A few counts support this clone. The rearrangement uses TRBV7-8 and TRBJ1-4; D is uncertain. The CDR3 contains 15 residues. Trimming left V 2 bases short and J 2 bases short, with 9 bases between. In germline, CDR1 is SGHVS, CDR2 FQNEAQ. CDR3 coding DNA: TGTGCCAGCAGCTTATCGGACGCCACTAATGAAAAACTGTTTTTT. Protein product: CASSLSDATNEKLFF.

The V gene is TRBV4-1, the J gene TRBJ2-7, with 8 nucleotides matching TRBD1. CDR1 and CDR2 from the germline V gene are MGHRA and YSYEKL. The CDR3 has 14 amino acids. Trimming removed 2 bases from V and 4 bases from J; junction bases left unmatched: 4. The CDR3 sequence is CASSQQGAGYEQYF. Here the CDR3 DNA reads TGCGCCAGCAGCCAACAGGGGGCTGGGTACGAGCAGTACTTC.

This chain joins TRBV5-5 and TRBJ2-1; 7 bases line up with TRBD1. Germline lookup yields CDR1 SGHKS and CDR2 YYEKEE (reference sequence). The CDR3 runs 14 residues. Trimming removed 4 bases from V and 4 bases from J; junction bases left unmatched: 5. The CDR3 reads CASSPGTVYNEQFF. The CDR3 DNA reads as TGTGCCAGCAGCCCCGGGACAGTGTACAATGAGCAGTTCTTC.

The CDR3, as DNA: TGTGCCAGCAGCTTATCCGGCGGCCTCGGGGACGAGCAGTACTTC. Its protein product is CASSLSGGLGDEQYF. The rearrangement uses TRBV7-9 and TRBJ2-7; tentative D call: TRBD2 (5 bases). CDR3 length: 15 amino acids. Germline V lookup: CDR1 SEHNR, CDR2 FQNEAQ (reference sequence). The V end lost 2 bases, the J end lost 5 bases, and 16 bases lay between the germline ends.